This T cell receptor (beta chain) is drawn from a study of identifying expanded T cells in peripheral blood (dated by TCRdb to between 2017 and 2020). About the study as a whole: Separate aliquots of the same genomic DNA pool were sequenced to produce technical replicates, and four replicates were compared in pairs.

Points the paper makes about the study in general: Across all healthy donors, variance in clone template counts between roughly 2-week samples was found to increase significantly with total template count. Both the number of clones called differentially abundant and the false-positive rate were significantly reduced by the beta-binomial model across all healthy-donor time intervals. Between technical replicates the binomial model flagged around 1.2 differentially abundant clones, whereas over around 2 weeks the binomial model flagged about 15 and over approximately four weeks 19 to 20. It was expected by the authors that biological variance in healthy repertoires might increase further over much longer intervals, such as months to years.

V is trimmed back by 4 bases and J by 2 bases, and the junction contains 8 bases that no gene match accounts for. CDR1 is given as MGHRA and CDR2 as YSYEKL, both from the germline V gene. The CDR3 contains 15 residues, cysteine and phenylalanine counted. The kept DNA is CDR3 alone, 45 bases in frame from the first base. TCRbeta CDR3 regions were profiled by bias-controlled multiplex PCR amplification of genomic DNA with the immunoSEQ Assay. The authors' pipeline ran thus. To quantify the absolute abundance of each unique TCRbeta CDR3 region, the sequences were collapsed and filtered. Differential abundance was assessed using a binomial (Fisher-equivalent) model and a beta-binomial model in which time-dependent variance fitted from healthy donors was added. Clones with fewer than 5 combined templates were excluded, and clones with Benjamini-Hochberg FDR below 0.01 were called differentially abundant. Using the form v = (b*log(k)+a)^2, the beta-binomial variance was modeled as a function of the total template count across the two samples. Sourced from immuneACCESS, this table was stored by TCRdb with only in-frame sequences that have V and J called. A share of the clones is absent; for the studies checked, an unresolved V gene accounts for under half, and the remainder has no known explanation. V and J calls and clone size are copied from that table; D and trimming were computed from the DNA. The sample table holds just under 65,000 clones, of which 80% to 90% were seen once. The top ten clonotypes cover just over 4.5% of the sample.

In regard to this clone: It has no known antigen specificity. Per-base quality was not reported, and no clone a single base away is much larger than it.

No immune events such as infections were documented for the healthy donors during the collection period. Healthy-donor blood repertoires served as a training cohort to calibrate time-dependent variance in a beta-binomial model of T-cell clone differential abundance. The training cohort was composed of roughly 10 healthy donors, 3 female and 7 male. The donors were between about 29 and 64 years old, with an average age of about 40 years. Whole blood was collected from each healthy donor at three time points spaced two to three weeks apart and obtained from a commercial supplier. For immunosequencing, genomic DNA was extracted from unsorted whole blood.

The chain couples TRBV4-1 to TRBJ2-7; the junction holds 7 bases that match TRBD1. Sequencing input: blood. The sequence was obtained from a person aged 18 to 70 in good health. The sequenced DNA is TGCGCCAGCAGCCTTACGAGGGACAGCACCTACGAGCAGTACTTC. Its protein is CASSLTRDSTYEQYF.